The 3 T cell receptor beta chains reported below all come from one sample, sequenced in a study of shared clonotypes between healthy human individuals (dated by TCRdb to 2019 to 2021). The method was the immunoSEQ multiplex PCR assay. TCRdb mirrors the immuneACCESS table, restricted to in-frame sequences. Some clones are absent from its copies; in checked studies, under half trace to an unresolved V gene, and the reason for the others is unknown. This sample has roughly 850,000 clones in its table, and around 96% of those were observed once. Jointly, the top ten make up around 0.21% of the sample. CD8 naive samples consisted of CD45RO-negative cells that were positively selected for CCR7, yielding a CD45RA+CCR7+ population without TemRA cells. Material for sequencing was naive CD8+ T cells sorted from blood. This specimen's cell subset or site label, interpreted: CD45RA+CCR7+. These receptors were collected from a man aged 30 to 39 in good health.

The V gene is TRBV25-1, the J gene TRBJ1-2, with D tentatively TRBD1 (6 bases). The CDR3 sequence is 14 residues long. Deletions cut 7 bases from V and 7 bases from J, with 19 bases between. The germline V gene encodes CDR1 MGHDK and CDR2 SYGVNS. CDR3 region: CASTGQLPPLGYTF. DNA of the CDR3: TGTGCCAGCACCGGACAGCTCCCTCCGCTTGGCTACACCTTC.

The chain carries TRBV4-1 and TRBJ2-1; 15 bases map to TRBD2. Germline values: CDR1 MGHRA, CDR2 YSYEKL. The CDR3 has 17 amino acids. The V segment lost 1 base and the J segment 8 bases; nucleotides outside the gene matches: 6. CDR3 nucleotides: TGCGCCAGCAGCCAAGTGGGACTAGCGGGAGGTGGGGATGAGCAGTTCTTC. Its protein product is CASSQVGLAGGGDEQFF.

V gene TRBV14 combines with J gene TRBJ2-7; D not resolved. Trimming shortened V by 0 bases and J by 0 bases, and 9 bases separated the two germline ends. This CDR3 region has 15 residues. Germline-derived CDR1 and CDR2 are SGHDN and FVKESK. CDR3 sequence reads: CASSQDSVSSYEQYF. The CDR3 DNA is TGTGCCAGCAGCCAAGATAGTGTGAGCTCCTACGAGCAGTACTTC.